One and the same sample provided the 6 T cell receptor beta chains below, sequenced in a study of T cells in Graves' hyperthyroidism and ophthalmopathy (dated by TCRdb to the late 2010s). Receptor amplification or capture employed multiplex PCR. The sequencer was an Illumina HiSeq 2000. The TCR beta CDR3 regions were amplified from RNA transcripts. The first round of RT-PCR for the TCR CDR3 was performed with the HTBI primer set and the Qiagen OneStep RT-PCR kit. TCRdb reprocessing: public reads trimmed at Q25 with fastp, clones called with MiXCR, in-frame beta chains kept. Rows with a matching CDR3 protein are joined into one entry that keeps the most common DNA and genes. This sample is represented by some 350,000 distinct CDR3 sequences; approximately 14% of them were singletons. The ten largest clones represent roughly a fifth of the sample. Sequenced: blood. All receptors derive from an older woman with Graves' ophthalmopathy.

This clonotype was seen ten or more times. The chain is built from TRBV5-1 and TRBJ2-1; D ambiguous. Trimming cost V 7 bases and J 1 base, with 9 bases left between them. CDR1 and CDR2 (germline): SGHRS, YFSETQ. CDR3 length: 13 amino acids. The CDR3 region is CASRTASYNEQFF. CDR3 nucleotide sequence: TGCGCCAGCCGGACCGCGTCCTACAATGAGCAGTTCTTC.

This clonotype was recorded at least ten times. The V and J genes are TRBV7-9 and TRBJ2-5, with D tentatively TRBD1 (6 bases). Looked up from germline, CDR1 is SEHNR and CDR2 is FQNEAQ (reference sequence). This CDR3 is built from 13 residues. V was trimmed by 4 bases and J by 5 bases, leaving 11 bases between them. CDR3 sequence reads: CASSWDMGETQYF. The CDR3 DNA follows: TGTGCCAGCAGCTGGGACATGGGGGAGACCCAGTACTTC.

This clonotype was seen only a few times. This rearrangement joins TRBV29-1 to TRBJ2-7; 11 nucleotides match TRBD1. This CDR3 is built from 14 residues. Germline loops: CDR1 SQVTM, CDR2 ANQGSEA. The V gene end was trimmed by 7 bases and the J gene end by 2 bases; junction bases not matched to a gene: 7. CDR3 loop: CSAARDRGTYEQYF. In DNA form, the CDR3 reads TGCAGCGCCGCCCGGGACAGGGGGACCTACGAGCAGTACTTC.

This clonotype was detected many times. A junction boundary mismatches the germline segment, possibly from a read error. The V gene is TRBV5-1, the J gene TRBJ1-1, with D possibly TRBD1 on 5 matching bases. Germline loops: CDR1 SGHRS, CDR2 YFSETQ. CDR3 length: 13 residues. The CDR3 protein is CASSPRENTEAFF. CDR3 bases: TGTGCCAGCAGCCCCAGGGAAAACACTGAAGCTTTCTTT.

This clonotype showed up many times. The V call is TRBV18, the J call TRBJ2-1, with TRBD2 as a possible D gene (5 bases). The CDR3 has 14 amino acids. Trimming left V 1 base short and J 4 bases short, with 8 bases between. CDR1 and CDR2 from the germline V gene are KGHSH and LQKENI. DNA of the CDR3: TGTGCCAGCTCACCACATGGAGGATACAATGAGCAGTTCTTC. Encoded protein: CASSPHGGYNEQFF.

This clonotype was counted at least ten times. V usage is TRBV20-1 and J usage is TRBJ2-5; weak D call: TRBD1 (6 bases). The CDR3 length is 14 residues. Trimming pared 5 bases from V and 4 bases from J, leaving 17 bases between. Looked up from germline, CDR1 is DFQATT and CDR2 is SNEGSKA (reference sequence). Here the CDR3 DNA reads TGCAGTGCTTTCTCCCTGGACAGTTCAGAGACCCAGTACTTC. Protein product: CSAFSLDSSETQYF.